This T cell receptor beta chain was captured in a study of neurological immune-mediated disorders. Time point denoted: longitudinal time-point 3. It was blood bank volunteers in Maryland, USA who made up the healthy controls. Where libraries were unsorted, they were derived from 2 million PBMCs stored at -80 degrees C. Template-switch 5'RACE cDNA synthesis added a 10-nucleotide unique molecular identifier. Via MiXCR, TCRdb re-called the 5' RACE reads, giving one row per CDR3 protein. This sample has approximately 45,000 distinct CDR3 sequences; roughly 14% occur once, and the top ten carry 10% to 12%. This clonotype was seen at least ten times. What it recognizes is unknown. Regarding the study as a whole: Subjects shared no identical expanded-clone CDR3 amino acid sequences, suggesting private TCR-beta repertoires in all groups.

The CDR3 covers 16 residues. V lost 6 bases to trimming and J lost 7 bases; unmatched junction nucleotides: 18. CDR1 and CDR2 from the germline V gene are DFQATT and SNEGSKA (reference sequence). The genes are TRBV20-1 and TRBJ2-1; 7 positions agree with TRBD2. This TCR was recovered from a man aged 25-40 years in good health. Sequencing input: PBMCs. The chain's CDR3 is CSASHRLATVGNEQFF. CDR3 DNA: TGCAGTGCCAGCCATCGACTAGCAACGGTAGGAAATGAGCAGTTCTTC.